Shown below are 3 T cell receptor beta chains from a single sample sequenced in a study of blood T cell repertoires in COVID-19. Only in-frame clones appear in the TCRdb table, and some are missing; sequencing was by immunoSEQ multiplex PCR. This table holds tens of thousands of clones, roughly 89% found once. The sequencing sample was made of peripheral blood. Receptors originate from a man aged 55 to 70 with active COVID-19.

J is TRBJ1-1 and V is TRBV4-3; weak D call: TRBD1 (6 bases). V was shortened by 0 bases and J by 7 bases, with 12 bases between the two germline ends. CDR3 length: 14 residues. Germline CDR1 and CDR2: LGHNA and YSLEER. This CDR3 is CASSQDNRASEAFF. DNA for the CDR3: TGCGCCAGCAGCCAAGATAACAGGGCCAGTGAAGCTTTCTTT.

The J gene is TRBJ2-7, the V gene TRBV28, with D maybe TRBD2 (7 bases). The CDR3 runs to 17 residues. The V gene lost 5 bases and the J gene lost 3 bases, with 23 bases spanning the gap. The germline gives CDR1 MDHEN, CDR2 SYDVKM. This CDR3 reads CASSPLATGRGGYEQYF. As DNA, the CDR3 is TGTGCCAGCAGTCCTCTCGCGACGGGGAGGGGGGGCTACGAGCAGTACTTC.

J is TRBJ1-5 and V is TRBV7-2; D remains unclear. CDR3 length: 13 amino acids. Per the germline V gene, CDR1 is SGHTA and CDR2 is FQGNSA. Trimming took 5 bases from V and 0 from J, leaving 5 bases between them. The CDR3 DNA follows: TGTGCCAGCAGCCAAAATAGCAATCAGCCCCAGCATTTT. It yields the protein CASSQNSNQPQHF.